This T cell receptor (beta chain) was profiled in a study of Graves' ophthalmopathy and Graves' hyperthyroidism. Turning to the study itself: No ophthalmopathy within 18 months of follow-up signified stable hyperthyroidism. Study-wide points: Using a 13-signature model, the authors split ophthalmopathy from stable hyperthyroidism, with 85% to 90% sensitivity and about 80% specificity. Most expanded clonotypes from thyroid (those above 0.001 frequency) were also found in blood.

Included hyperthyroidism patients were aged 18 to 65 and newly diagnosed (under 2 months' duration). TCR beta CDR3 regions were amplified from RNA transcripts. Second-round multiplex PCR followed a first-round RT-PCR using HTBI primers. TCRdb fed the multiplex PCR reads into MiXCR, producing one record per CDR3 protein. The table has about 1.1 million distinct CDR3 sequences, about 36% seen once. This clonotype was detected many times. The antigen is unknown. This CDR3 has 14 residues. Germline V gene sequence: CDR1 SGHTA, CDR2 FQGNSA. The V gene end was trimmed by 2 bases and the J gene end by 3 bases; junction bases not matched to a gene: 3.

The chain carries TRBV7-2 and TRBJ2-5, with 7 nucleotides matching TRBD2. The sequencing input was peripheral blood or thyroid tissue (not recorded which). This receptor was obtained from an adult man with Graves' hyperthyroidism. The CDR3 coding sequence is TGTGCCAGCAGCTTATTCCGGGGGGAAGAGACCCAGTACTTC. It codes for CASSLFRGEETQYF.